This T cell receptor (beta chain) is drawn from a study of tumour-infiltrating T cells in Burkitt lymphoma (dated by TCRdb to about 2020). Broadly, across the study: All epidemiological subtypes of Burkitt lymphoma were represented among the approximately 83 patients who made up the cohort. Clinical outcome was correlated with TCR repertoire data, and overall and progression-free survival were found to be predicted by productive clonality independently of established prognosticators, including age at diagnosis.

Libraries were constructed by the immunoSEQ multiplex PCR assay. TCRdb limited this immuneACCESS table to in-frame rearrangements with V and J called. A share of clones is missing; checked studies link under half to unresolved V genes, and the rest is unexplained. This sample has around 6,600 clones in its table, and more than 75% of those were observed once. 11% of the sample is in the top ten clones. In the germline V gene, CDR1 corresponds to SGDLS and CDR2 to YYNGEE. The CDR3 starts with the cysteine, ends with the phenylalanine, and has 15 residues. Only CDR3 DNA is held: 45 bases, read in frame from base 1. Between the V and J ends, shortened by 3 bases and 1 base respectively, the junction contains 13 bases. The paper's findings and limits, for the study overall: Numerous Burkitt lymphoma patients were found to share several public clonotypes, a finding suggesting shared tumour neoantigen selection that is absent from diffuse large B-cell lymphoma.

Worth noting for this clone: The antigen this receptor binds is unknown. Base quality data are lacking; no much larger clone is found one base away.

The sequence is built from TRBV9 and TRBJ2-5; TRBD1 is perhaps the D gene, given 6 matching bases. The sample taken for sequencing was tumor tissue. The receptor was derived from a human donor with Burkitt lymphoma. The nucleotide sequence is given as TGTGCCAGCAGCGCCACAGGACAGCTCCAAGAGACCCAGTACTTC. The encoded protein is CASSATGQLQETQYF.